The 3 T cell receptor beta chains presented below share a single source sample, sequenced in a study of shared clonotypes between healthy human individuals. Libraries were prepared by immunoSEQ multiplex PCR; TCRdb keeps only in-frame clonotypes and omits some of them. The sample lists nearly 1 million clones; about 80% were seen once. Source material: memory CD4+ T cells sorted from blood. Subset of the sample: CD45RA-negative fraction. The source is a man aged 18 to 29 in good health.

The chain recombines TRBV7-9 with TRBJ2-5; D is unclear. Germline V gene lookup returns CDR1 SEHNR and CDR2 FQNEAQ (reference sequence). The CDR3 runs to 18 residues. Trimming stripped 5 bases from V and 2 bases from J, with 24 bases between. The CDR3 here is CASSDGPALAVLQETQYF. The CDR3 bases are TGTGCCAGCAGCGATGGGCCGGCGCTTGCGGTTCTTCAAGAGACCCAGTACTTC.

The chain couples TRBV7-2 to TRBJ2-1; 8 bases are a match to TRBD1. Germline V gene data show CDR1 as SGHTA and CDR2 as FQGNSA. Trimming cost V 6 bases and J 4 bases; bases outside gene matches: 8. The CDR3 spans 15 residues. CDR3 DNA: TGTGCCAGCAGTCGGCAGGGGGCTGAATACAATGAGCAGTTCTTC. Protein sequence: CASSRQGAEYNEQFF.

The J gene is TRBJ1-4, the V gene TRBV7-2; the match to TRBD1 covers 8 bases. J lost 4 bases, V lost 5 bases, and 6 bases had no gene match. This CDR3 contains 15 residues. The V gene's germline CDR1 is SGHTA and CDR2 FQGNSA. CDR3 bases: TGTGCCAGCAGCCTGGGACAGGTCGATAATGAAAAACTGTTTTTT. As protein: CASSLGQVDNEKLFF.